This note documents a single T cell receptor (beta chain) sequence. What it binds is unknown. This entry is derived from a study of cytomegalovirus exposure and HLA in healthy donors. The donors formed part of the approximately 120-subject validation cohort, distinct from the approximately 670-subject first cohort. V was clipped by 2 bases and J by 7 bases, with 14 bases between them. The CDR3 loop spans 14 amino acids. Germline CDR1 and CDR2: MDHEN and SYDVKM. Study observations and caveats: Researchers catalogued about 160 TCR beta chains as cytomegalovirus-associated. The tendency of first-cohort TCR clusters to co-occur in the 100 to 150 validation repertoires was identified by a subsequent analysis.

Data came from immunoSEQ multiplex PCR; TCRdb stores just in-frame clones and leaves some out. The data hold a few hundred thousand clones, with about 90% observed a single time. The chain couples TRBV28 to TRBJ1-2; no firm D call. This TCR derives from a woman aged 18-35 years in good health and CMV-seronegative. Sequencing was performed on PBMCs. CDR3 protein: CASSLEGRWGGYTF. The CDR3 coding sequence is TGTGCCAGCAGTTTAGAGGGCAGGTGGGGTGGCTACACCTTC.